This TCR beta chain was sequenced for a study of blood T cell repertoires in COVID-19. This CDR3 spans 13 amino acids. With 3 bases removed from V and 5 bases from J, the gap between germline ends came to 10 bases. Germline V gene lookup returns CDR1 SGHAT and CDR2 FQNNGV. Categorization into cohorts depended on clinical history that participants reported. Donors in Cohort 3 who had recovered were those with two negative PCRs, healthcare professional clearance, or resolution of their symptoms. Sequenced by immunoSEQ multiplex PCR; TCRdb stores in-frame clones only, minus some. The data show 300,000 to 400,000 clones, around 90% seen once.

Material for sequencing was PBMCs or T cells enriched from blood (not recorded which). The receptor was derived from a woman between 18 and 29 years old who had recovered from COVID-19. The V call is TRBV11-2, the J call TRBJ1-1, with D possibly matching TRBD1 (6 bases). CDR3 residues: CASSLLGGTEAFF. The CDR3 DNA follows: TGTGCCAGCAGCTTGTTAGGGGGAACTGAAGCTTTCTTT.